This T cell receptor (beta chain) was identified during a study of T cells in Graves' hyperthyroidism and ophthalmopathy. This clonotype has at least ten counts. TCR beta CDR3 region amplification was performed from RNA transcripts. During a first-round RT-PCR of the TCR CDR3, the HTBI primer set was used. TCRdb fed the multiplex PCR reads into MiXCR, producing one record per CDR3 protein. The data contain about 610,000 distinct CDR3 sequences, roughly 14% of them singletons. The material sequenced was blood. The receptor comes from a woman in her 40s with Graves' ophthalmopathy.

CDR3 DNA: TGTGCCAGCAGTGAAGCCGCCGGCGAGAGTGAAGCTTTCTTT. The encoded protein is CASSEAAGESEAFF. The chain is built from TRBV6-1 and TRBJ1-1; D gene ambiguous. CDR1 and CDR2 (germline): MNHNS, SASEGT. CDR3 size: 14 residues. V dropped 0 bases and J dropped 7 bases, with 12 bases sitting between them.